The 10 T cell receptor beta chains presented below share a single source sample, sequenced in a study of Ad26.COV2.S vaccination and SARS-CoV-2 variants. Measured with immunoSEQ multiplex PCR; TCRdb has only the in-frame clones, and not every one. Of hundreds of thousands of clones in the sample, roughly 90% were seen once. Treatment reported: 15 to 20 received Ad26.COV2.S at low or high dose, single or two shots; roughly five received placebo; per-sample allocation not given. The study sampled participants on day 63 after the first vaccine or placebo injection. The sequences come from peripheral blood, collected in a trial of Ad26.COV2.S vaccine versus placebo. The receptor set was obtained from a person aged 18-60 years who received the Ad26.COV2.S COVID-19 vaccine or a placebo.

The CDR3 DNA is TGCAGCGTTGCGGGACAGGCAGGCTCCTACGAGCAGTACTTC. Translating it yields CSVAGQAGSYEQYF. This chain uses TRBV29-1 with TRBJ2-7; 8 nucleotides line up with TRBD1. The length of the CDR3 is 14 residues. Germline V CDR1 and CDR2: SQVTM, ANQGSEA. J lost 0 bases, V lost 4 bases, and 5 bases had no gene match.

CDR3: CASSSALGGPYNEQFF. DNA for the CDR3: TGTGCCAGCAGCTCTGCCCTCGGGGGCCCCTACAATGAGCAGTTCTTC. This chain connects TRBV7-2 to TRBJ2-1, with D possibly called TRBD1 or TRBD2 (6 bases each). V lost 4 bases to trimming and J lost 2 bases, with 15 bases between them. This CDR3 region has 16 residues. Looked up from germline, CDR1 is SGHTA and CDR2 is FQGNSA.

J is TRBJ2-3 and V is TRBV11-2; TRBD2 matches at 9 bases. J gave up 0 bases and V 8 bases, and 18 bases lay outside the gene matches. The CDR3 is made up of 19 amino acids. Germline V gene sequence: CDR1 SGHAT, CDR2 FQNNGV. The CDR3 protein is CASRLGGSSGVTSTDTQYF. The CDR3 DNA is TGTGCCAGCCGGCTGGGGGGGTCTAGCGGGGTTACTAGCACAGATACGCAGTATTTT. The full variable domain, rest sourced from reference TRBV11-2 and TRBJ2-3, is EAGVAQSPRYKIIEKRQSVAFWCNPISGHATLYWYQQILGQGPKLLIQFQNNGVVDDSQLPKDRFSAERLKGVDSTLKIQPAKLEDSAVYLCASRLGGSSGVTSTDTQYFGPGTRLTVL.

DNA for the CDR3: TGTGCCAGTAGTATGACGGGAGTCACAGATACGCAGTATTTT. Translated, it gives CASSMTGVTDTQYF. The chain is built from TRBV19 and TRBJ2-3; a possible D gene is TRBD2 (6 bases). Germline V gene sequence: CDR1 LNHDA, CDR2 SQIVND (reference sequence). V was cut by 3 bases and J by 2 bases, with 9 bases left in between. The CDR3 runs to 14 residues.

The rearrangement links TRBV28 to TRBJ2-1; 14 positions agree with TRBD2. This CDR3 is 16 amino acids long. Germline V gene lookup returns CDR1 MDHEN and CDR2 SYDVKM. Trimming cost V 6 bases and J 8 bases; bases outside gene matches: 9. The CDR3 bases are TGTGCCAGCAGGGGGATGGGACTAGCGGGAGTCCATGAGCAGTTCTTC. Translating it yields CASRGMGLAGVHEQFF.

The V and J genes are TRBV27 and TRBJ2-7, with 11 bases matching TRBD2. Germline trimming cut 7 bases from V and 3 bases from J; bases unmatched to any gene: 2. Germline V gene lookup returns CDR1 MNHEY and CDR2 SMNVEV (reference sequence). The CDR3 runs to 13 residues. The CDR3 sequence: CASMGLADYEQYF. The CDR3 bases are TGTGCCAGCATGGGACTAGCGGACTACGAGCAGTACTTC.

This clone was found once. V gene TRBV5-1 combines with J gene TRBJ2-2; no definite D call. CDR1 SGHRS and CDR2 YFSETQ come from the germline V gene. The CDR3 sequence is 13 residues long. V was shortened by 1 base and J by 0 bases, with 1 base between the two germline ends. DNA of the CDR3: TGCGCCAGCAGCTTGCCGAACACCGGGGAGCTGTTTTTT. Its translation: CASSLPNTGELFF.

The chain is built from TRBV19 and TRBJ1-1; TRBD1 matches 7 bases. The V and J ends lost 5 bases and 5 bases, in that order; junction bases with no gene match: 11. The CDR3 is 15 residues long. CDR1 and CDR2 (germline): LNHDA, SQIVND (reference sequence). The CDR3 here is CASSPRTGGVTEAFF. The CDR3 nucleotides are TGTGCCAGTAGTCCCCGGACAGGAGGGGTAACTGAAGCTTTCTTT.

The chain has TRBV7-2 and TRBJ1-5, with D maybe TRBD1 (6 bases). In germline, CDR1 is SGHTA, CDR2 FQGNSA. Trimming pared 5 bases from V and 2 bases from J, leaving 10 bases between. The CDR3 contains 14 residues. CDR3 residues: CASSRPGGNQPQHF. Here the CDR3 DNA reads TGTGCCAGCAGCAGACCAGGGGGCAATCAGCCCCAGCATTTT.

The chain has TRBV10-2 and TRBJ1-4; possible D gene TRBD1, 6 bases. The germline V gene encodes CDR1 WSHSY and CDR2 SAAADI. Trimming cost V 2 bases and J 0 bases, with 16 bases left between them. CDR3 size: 18 residues. This chain's CDR3 is CASSEAAGAIATNEKLFF. The CDR3 DNA reads as TGCGCCAGCAGTGAGGCGGCAGGGGCAATTGCAACTAATGAAAAACTGTTTTTT.